This is a list of T cell receptor beta chains from one sample in a study of vaccination effects on CD4 cells after COVID-19. Measured with immunoSEQ multiplex PCR; TCRdb has only the in-frame clones, and not every one. The repertoire includes over 60,000 clones, about 72% of them detected once, and around 3% sits in the top ten. These receptors have no known antigen. The specimen comprised CD4+ T cells from PBMCs cultured with HCoV-NL63 spike peptides, sampled before COVID-19 vaccination. Every receptor here comes from a human donor who received a COVID-19 vaccine. Each CDR3 is given with its conserved first and last residue. The D gene is left open where the match is weak. For some rows the clone size is stated as once, few or many, or as a class when expanded; others skip it.

TRBJ2-3 NA 12 TRBV7-3 NA TGTGCCAGCAGCTTCGGGACAGATACGCAGTATTTT CASSFGTDTQYF
TRBJ1-3 NA 14 TRBV5-6 NA TGTGCCAGCAGTGACAGGAGCTCTGGAAACACCATATATTTT CASSDRSSGNTIYF
TRBJ1-3 NA 10 TRBV6-6 NA TGTGCCAGCTCTGGAAACACCATATATTTT CASSGNTIYF
TRBJ1-1 NA 13 TRBV18 NA TGTGCCAGCTCCCAGTCTCCGGGCACTGAAGCTTTCTTT CASSQSPGTEAFF
TRBJ2-3 TRBD2 15 TRBV28 NA TGTGCCAGCAGCCTCATTAGCGGGGGGCCAGATACGCAGTATTTT CASSLISGGPDTQYF
TRBJ2-5 NA 16 TRBV7-6 NA TGTGCCAGCAGCTCGACACCCGGCGTGACCCAAGAGACCCAGTACTTC CASSSTPGVTQETQYF
TRBJ1-1 NA 16 TRBV6-2/TRBV6-3 NA TGTGCCAGCAGTTACTCGAAAACCACAGGGAGCGCTGAAGCTTTCTTT CASSYSKTTGSAEAFF
TRBJ1-3 NA 17 TRBV6-1 once TGTGCCAGCAGTGAAAGTAGGGGGGTATTTCGAGGAAACACCATATATTTT CASSESRGVFRGNTIYF
TRBJ1-2 NA 13 TRBV6-5 NA TGTGCCAGCACCCTCTGGGGAGGGGTCGGCTACACCTTC CASTLWGGVGYTF
TRBJ2-5 TRBD2 15 TRBV2 NA TGTGCCAGCATCCGACTAGCGGGGGGTCAAGAGACCCAGTACTTC CASIRLAGGQETQYF
TRBJ2-5 NA 14 TRBV5-1 NA TGCGCCAGCAGCGGCCTACTGAACTCGGGGACCCAGTACTTC CASSGLLNSGTQYF